The rows below give T cell receptor beta chains drawn from one sample of a study of cytomegalovirus exposure and HLA in healthy donors. This table comes from immunoSEQ multiplex PCR, and its TCRdb copy is limited to in-frame clones, with some not included. In the table there are more than 95,000 clones, around 75% of which are singletons. The sample consisted of PBMCs. These receptors came from a woman aged 18-30 years in good health and CMV-seronegative. Both conserved end residues are part of each CDR3. D genes are given only for firm matches. Expanded clones are given a class, and other clones once, few, many or no size at all.

clone size	V gene	J gene	D gene	CDR3 protein	CDR3 DNA
once	TRBV13	TRBJ1-2	TRBD1	CASSNTGEEGYTF	TGTGCCAGCAGCAACACAGGGGAGGAAGGCTACACCTTC
.	TRBV9	TRBJ2-2	TRBD2	CASSVLSGGASGELFF	TGTGCCAGCAGCGTTCTTAGCGGGGGGGCGAGCGGGGAGCTGTTTTTT
.	TRBV7-9	TRBJ1-1	.	CASSLAAGPSWAFF	TGTGCCAGCAGCTTAGCCGCAGGGCCGTCTTGGGCTTTCTTT
.	TRBV6-1	TRBJ1-2	.	CASSDGAHIYGYTF	TGTGCCAGCAGCGATGGGGCGCATATCTATGGCTACACCTTC
.	TRBV7-9	TRBJ1-1	TRBD1	CASSPALTGAAFF	TGTGCCAGCAGCCCGGCCCTGACAGGGGCGGCTTTCTTT
.	TRBV2	TRBJ1-5	TRBD1	CASSERGTGRDQPQHF	TGTGCCAGCAGTGAGAGAGGGACAGGGAGGGATCAGCCCCAGCATTTT
few	TRBV6-1	TRBJ1-1	.	CASSEGWGIENTEAFF	TGTGCCAGCAGTGAAGGGTGGGGCATCGAGAACACTGAAGCTTTCTTT
.	TRBV5-1	TRBJ2-1	.	CASSLRVPYEQFF	TGCGCCAGCAGCTTGAGAGTTCCCTATGAGCAGTTCTTC
.	TRBV11-2	TRBJ2-7	TRBD2	CASSFTSGGARTYEQYF	TGTGCCAGCAGCTTTACTAGCGGGGGGGCGAGGACCTACGAGCAGTACTTC
.	TRBV5-6	TRBJ1-5	.	CASSQSGLNQPQHF	TGTGCCAGCAGTCAATCAGGGTTGAATCAGCCCCAGCATTTT
.	TRBV5-6	TRBJ1-4	TRBD1	CASSLRGTGDEKLFF	TGTGCCAGCAGCTTACGAGGGACAGGGGATGAAAAACTGTTTTTT
.	TRBV9	TRBJ1-2	.	CASSPWEVFNYGYTF	TGTGCCAGCAGCCCTTGGGAGGTTTTTAACTATGGCTACACCTTC
.	TRBV12-5	TRBJ1-1	TRBD1	CASGLVPGQGSSNTEAFF	TGTGCTAGTGGTTTGGTACCAGGACAGGGCTCTTCGAACACTGAAGCTTTCTTT
few	TRBV5-6	TRBJ1-6	TRBD1	CASSLSQGVNSPLHF	TGTGCCAGCAGCCTTTCACAGGGGGTCAATTCACCCCTCCACTTT
.	TRBV20-1	TRBJ2-3	.	CSALYTDTQYF	TGCAGTGCTCTCTACACAGATACGCAGTATTTT
.	TRBV5-6	TRBJ2-3	TRBD2	CASSLSSGGSGDTQYF	TGTGCCAGCAGCTTAAGTAGCGGGGGGTCGGGGGATACGCAGTATTTT
few	TRBV28	TRBJ1-5	.	CASSLRREPNQPQHF	TGTGCCAGCAGTTTAAGGAGGGAACCCAATCAGCCCCAGCATTTT
.	TRBV27	TRBJ1-1	TRBD1	CASSLFDRATEAFF	TGTGCCAGCAGTTTATTTGACAGGGCCACTGAAGCTTTCTTT
.	TRBV10-1	TRBJ2-1	.	CASSERGLSYNEQFF	TGCGCCAGCAGTGAGCGGGGACTCTCCTACAATGAGCAGTTCTTC
.	TRBV2	TRBJ2-5	TRBD2	CASRVRTSGARETQYF	TGTGCCAGCAGGGTTAGGACTAGTGGGGCTCGGGAGACCCAGTACTTC
once	TRBV5-1	TRBJ1-1	.	CASSTEGMNTEAFF	TGCGCCAGCAGTACGGAGGGGATGAACACTGAAGCTTTCTTT
.	TRBV15	TRBJ1-1	.	CATSMENTNTEAFF	TGTGCCACCAGCATGGAGAACACGAACACTGAAGCTTTCTTT
.	TRBV30	TRBJ2-5	.	CAWRAGRETQYF	TGTGCCTGGAGGGCGGGGCGGGAGACCCAGTACTTC
.	TRBV2	TRBJ1-5	TRBD1	CASRRQGSQPQHF	TGTGCCAGCAGACGACAGGGGAGTCAGCCCCAGCATTTT
.	TRBV30	TRBJ1-1	.	CAWDTFTEAFF	TGTGCCTGGGACACCTTCACTGAAGCTTTCTTT
.	TRBV6-5	TRBJ2-2	.	CASTRLGDTGELFF	TGTGCCAGCACCCGGCTAGGGGACACCGGGGAGCTGTTTTTT
.	TRBV30	TRBJ2-7	TRBD1	CAWRGTGPPGEQYF	TGTGCCTGGAGGGGGACAGGGCCGCCCGGGGAGCAGTACTTC
.	TRBV6-6	TRBJ1-2	TRBD1	CASSAYRGYGYTF	TGTGCCAGCAGTGCCTACAGGGGCTACGGCTACACCTTC
.	TRBV11-2	TRBJ2-2	TRBD2	CASSRLAGASNTGELFF	TGTGCCAGCAGCCGACTAGCGGGGGCTTCGAACACCGGGGAGCTGTTTTTT
.	TRBV27	TRBJ1-1	TRBD1	CASSLSGTGVYINTEAFF	TGTGCCAGCAGTTTATCGGGGACAGGGGTTTATATAAACACTGAAGCTTTCTTT
.	TRBV27	TRBJ1-6	TRBD1	CASTGGKGNSPLHF	TGTGCCAGTACAGGGGGCAAGGGTAATTCACCCCTCCACTTT
few	TRBV7-8	TRBJ1-4	.	CASSLALRGPQSGPHEKLFF	TGTGCCAGCAGCTTAGCGTTACGAGGACCCCAGAGCGGGCCTCATGAAAAACTGTTTTTT
.	TRBV28	TRBJ1-6	.	CASSPDSYNSPLHF	TGTGCCAGCTCCCCGGACAGCTATAATTCACCCCTCCACTTT
.	TRBV14	TRBJ1-1	TRBD1	CASSRRTGRNTEAFF	TGTGCCAGCAGCCGGAGGACAGGGAGGAACACTGAAGCTTTCTTT
once	TRBV4-2	TRBJ2-3	TRBD2	CASSHDTGTSGRTSTDTQYF	TGTGCCAGCAGCCATGACACCGGGACTAGCGGGAGGACCTCCACAGATACGCAGTATTTT
.	TRBV19	TRBJ2-7	TRBD1	CASSPGTGDYEQYF	TGTGCCAGTAGCCCCGGGACAGGAGACTACGAGCAGTACTTC
.	TRBV25-1	TRBJ2-3	.	CASSPHRRTDTQYF	TGTGCCAGCAGCCCACACAGGCGCACAGATACGCAGTATTTT
.	TRBV5-4	TRBJ1-1	.	CASRAGLQTPEAFF	TGTGCCAGCAGAGCGGGACTCCAGACCCCTGAAGCTTTCTTT
.	TRBV10-2	TRBJ1-5	.	CASSPGNQPQHF	TGCGCCAGCAGTCCGGGGAATCAGCCCCAGCATTTT
few	TRBV2	TRBJ2-4	.	CASSTELRGAKNIQYF	TGTGCCAGCAGCACCGAACTTCGAGGAGCCAAAAACATTCAGTACTTC
once	TRBV6-5	TRBJ2-2	.	CASSYFGGGPTGELFF	TGTGCCAGCAGTTACTTCGGCGGGGGCCCCACCGGGGAGCTGTTTTTT
.	TRBV6-5	TRBJ2-2	TRBD2	CASSYRASGVTGELFF	TGTGCCAGCAGTTACCGGGCTAGCGGGGTTACCGGGGAGCTGTTTTTT